The 14 T cell receptor beta chains below all came from one sample that was sequenced in a study of T-cell memory formation after mild COVID-19. A single record per CDR3 protein comes from TCRdb applying MiXCR to the 5' RACE reads. The sample records around 310,000 distinct CDR3 sequences, more than 15% being singletons. Sequenced material: PBMCs or a T cell subset sorted from them (not recorded which). These receptors originate from a man aged 18-30 years who had mild COVID-19 (a few samples of this study predate the infection). Cell type and time point are not known.

This clonotype was observed many times. The chain uses TRBV12-3 or TRBV12-4 and TRBJ2-5; D gene unclear. The germline V and J ends were trimmed by 0 bases and 1 base, with 9 bases remaining between them. The CDR3 loop spans 15 amino acids. As DNA, the CDR3 is TGTGCCAGCAGTTTAGCTGTTAGCTTCCAAGAGACCCAGTACTTC. Translation: CASSLAVSFQETQYF.

The gene calls are TRBV12-3 or TRBV12-4 and TRBJ1-5; 9 positions match TRBD1. With V trimmed by 6 bases and J by 5 bases, 5 bases remained unmatched. CDR3 length: 14 residues. The DNA for the CDR3 is TGTGCCAGCAGCACCACAGGGGGCCATCAGCCCCAGCATTTT. Protein: CASSTTGGHQPQHF.

The chain uses TRBV12-3 or TRBV12-4 and TRBJ2-3; 11 bases fit TRBD2. V shed 3 bases and J 7 bases; nucleotides not matched to a gene: 9. The CDR3 contains 16 residues. The CDR3 spells CASSLIAGGLGNTQYF. CDR3 in DNA: TGTGCCAGCAGTTTGATAGCGGGGGGGCTCGGAAATACGCAGTATTTT.

This clonotype was counted ten times or more. V is TRBV4-2 and J is TRBJ1-1; 7 positions match TRBD1. V lost 0 bases to trimming and J lost 0 bases; unmatched junction nucleotides: 10. In germline, CDR1 is LGHNA, CDR2 YNFKEQ. This CDR3 is built from 18 residues. CDR3 bases: TGTGCCAGCAGCCAAGATTGGATAAGGACAGGAATGAACACTGAAGCTTTCTTT. As protein: CASSQDWIRTGMNTEAFF.

This clonotype was seen a handful of times. The chain is built from TRBV7-6 and TRBJ2-7; tentative D call: TRBD1 (6 bases). V lost 5 bases and J 3 bases, leaving 11 bases between the germline ends. There are 13 residues in the CDR3. Germline CDR1 is SGHVS and CDR2 is FNYEAQ. CDR3 bases: TGTGCCAGCAGCCCGCGGACAGACTACGAGCAGTACTTC. Translated, it gives CASSPRTDYEQYF.

This clonotype was seen repeatedly, ten times or more. This chain links TRBV29-1 with TRBJ2-3; D is possibly TRBD1 or TRBD2 (5 bases each). V gave up 3 bases and J gave up 6 bases, with 10 bases separating them. Germline V gives CDR1 SQVTM, CDR2 ANQGSEA. This CDR3 is built from 12 residues. This chain's CDR3 is CSVELGDDTQYF. CDR3 nucleotides: TGCAGCGTTGAGTTAGGGGACGATACGCAGTATTTT.

This clonotype turned up a few times. The V call is TRBV10-3, the J call TRBJ2-3, with D possibly matching TRBD1 (7 bases). V lost 6 bases, J lost 4 bases, and 14 bases lay in between. CDR1 is ENHRY, CDR2 SYGVKD, per germline. This CDR3 has 14 residues. The CDR3 DNA reads TGTGCCATCAGGGAGGGGGCGCCTGCAGATACGCAGTATTTT. It encodes CAIREGAPADTQYF.

The chain has TRBV27 and TRBJ1-4; no definite D call. Trimming shortened V by 4 bases and J by 4 bases, and 16 bases separated the two germline ends. The CDR3 spans 16 residues. Looked up from germline, CDR1 is MNHEY and CDR2 is SMNVEV (reference sequence). CDR3 DNA sequence: TGTGCCAGCAGTTCCTCGACACTCCGTGGTAATGAAAAACTGTTTTTT. It is translated as CASSSSTLRGNEKLFF.

In its sample, this clonotype was seen a few times. The CDR3 here is CASIRGGTEAFF. The CDR3 DNA is TGTGCCAGTATACGCGGAGGAACTGAAGCTTTCTTT. The V call is TRBV19, the J call TRBJ1-1; D remains unclear. V lost 7 bases, J lost 5 bases, and 11 bases lay in between. Germline V gives CDR1 LNHDA, CDR2 SQIVND (reference sequence). The CDR3 extends over 12 amino acids.

This clonotype occurred a few times. The chain uses TRBV6-6 and TRBJ2-5; perhaps TRBD1 as D (7 bases). This CDR3 has 15 residues. CDR1 MNHNY and CDR2 SVGAGI come from the germline V gene (reference sequence). V lost 8 bases to trimming and J lost 5 bases, with 21 bases between them. The CDR3 sequence is CASHPSPQGRETQYF. In DNA, the CDR3 is TGTGCCAGCCACCCCAGCCCACAGGGGAGGGAGACCCAGTACTTC.

This clonotype has more than one count but fewer than ten. This rearrangement joins TRBV5-1 to TRBJ2-7; D might be TRBD2 (5 bases). The CDR3 consists of 14 residues. CDR1 SGHRS and CDR2 YFSETQ come from the germline V gene. V lost 0 bases to trimming and J lost 5 bases, with 12 bases between them. The CDR3 reads CASSLDGVQNEQYF. DNA for the CDR3: TGCGCCAGCAGCTTGGACGGGGTCCAGAACGAGCAGTACTTC.

This clonotype was counted only a few times. V gene TRBV6-1 combines with J gene TRBJ1-5; unclear D gene. The CDR3 loop spans 15 amino acids. CDR1 MNHNS and CDR2 SASEGT come from the germline V gene. V dropped 4 bases and J dropped 1 base, with 11 bases sitting between them. The CDR3 reads CASSVFWISNQPQHF. CDR3 DNA: TGTGCCAGCAGTGTGTTTTGGATCAGCAATCAGCCCCAGCATTTT.

This chain connects TRBV5-1 to TRBJ1-1; D is possibly TRBD1 (5 bases). CDR3 length: 12 amino acids. The ends were cut back, 5 bases at V and 11 bases at J, with 16 bases in the middle. CDR1 is SGHRS and CDR2 is YFSETQ in the germline V gene. The CDR3 loop is CASSFSDSPAFF. For the CDR3, the DNA is TGCGCCAGCAGTTTTTCAGACAGCCCCGCTTTCTTT.

The genes are TRBV12-3 or TRBV12-4 and TRBJ2-7, with D possibly being TRBD1 (5 bases). Trimming removed 5 bases from V and 1 base from J, with 15 bases in between. The CDR3 runs to 15 residues. The CDR3 DNA follows: TGTGCCAGCAGTCTGGCCCCCGCAGGGTCCTACGAGCAGTACTTC. Protein product: CASSLAPAGSYEQYF.